This T cell receptor beta chain was profiled in a study of blood T cells in healthy people across ages. Through a sample-barcoded 5' primer and a J-beta primer mix, a second PCR was run for about 6 to 12 cycles. A single record per CDR3 protein comes from TCRdb applying MiXCR to the 5' RACE reads. The profile shows around 790,000 distinct CDR3 sequences, under 45% of them singletons. Overall study findings and caveats: Both higher diversity and more naive CD4+ cells marked long-lived donors when set against aged donors.

From germline, CDR1 is SGHDT and CDR2 YYEEEE. This CDR3 has 14 residues. The V and J ends lost 10 bases and 3 bases respectively, with 19 bases between them. About this clonotype itself: Its antigen is as yet unknown.

Samples each had at least 5 micrograms of total RNA extracted. Material: blood. This sequence originates from a man aged 55 to 70 in good health. V is TRBV5-6 and J is TRBJ2-5, with D hard to call. DNA for the CDR3: TGTGCCGGTTACAACGATGGCAGAAAAGAGACCCAGTACTTC. It codes for CAGYNDGRKETQYF.